These 31 T cell receptor beta chains originate from one sample sequenced in a study of OX40 agonist ivuxolimab in advanced cancers. This table comes from immunoSEQ multiplex PCR, and its TCRdb copy is limited to in-frame clones, with some not included. Here the sample spans tens of thousands of clones, roughly nine tenths being singletons. Sequencing used CD4+ or CD8+ T cells sorted from blood, obtained in a trial of the OX40 agonist ivuxolimab. All receptors come from an adult with an advanced solid tumor such as melanoma, head and neck, liver or kidney cancer.

The genes are TRBV6-5 and TRBJ2-1; TRBD2 matches at 13 bases. CDR3 length: 15 amino acids. Germline V gene data show CDR1 as MNHEY and CDR2 as SVGAGI. The J segment lost 15 bases and the V segment lost 6 bases, leaving 14 bases of the junction unmatched. CDR3 bases: TGTGCCAGCAGCCGCGGACTAGCGGGAGAGTCGCGTCTGTTCTTC. This encodes CASSRGLAGESRLFF.

The chain has TRBV18 and TRBJ1-2, with D unresolved. V was pared by 3 bases and J by 2 bases, with 16 bases between. Germline-derived CDR1 and CDR2 are KGHSH and LQKENI. This CDR3 is 16 amino acids long. The CDR3 nucleotides are TGTGCCAGCTCACCGGCGGCGGCGGGTTTGAACTATGGCTACACCTTC. Translating it yields CASSPAAAGLNYGYTF. The entire variable domain, with the rest obtained from reference TRBV18 and TRBJ1-2, is as follows: NAGVMQNPRHLVRRRGQEARLRCSPMKGHSHVYWYRQLPEEGLKFMVYLQKENIIDESGMPKERFSAEFPKEGPSILRIQQVVRGDSAAYFCASSPAAAGLNYGYTFGSGTRLTVV.

This CDR3 is CASSQAATGAYGYTF. CDR3 DNA sequence: TGTGCCAGCAGCCAAGCCGCGACAGGGGCCTATGGCTACACCTTC. The chain couples TRBV4-2 to TRBJ1-2, with TRBD1 matching over 8 bases. Germline V lookup: CDR1 LGHNA, CDR2 YNFKEQ. V lost 1 base, J lost 4 bases, and 5 bases stayed unmatched. CDR3 length: 15 residues.

This chain links TRBV4-1 with TRBJ1-5; 10 nucleotides line up with TRBD1. The CDR3 runs to 15 residues. The trim removed 4 bases at V and 3 bases at J, leaving 3 bases unmatched. CDR1 and CDR2 from the germline V gene are MGHRA and YSYEKL. Written as DNA, the CDR3 is TGCGCCAGCAGCCGCGGGACAGGGGACAATCAGCCCCAGCATTTT. Its translation: CASSRGTGDNQPQHF.

The genes are TRBV2 and TRBJ1-5; the D is unclear. V was shortened by 4 bases and J by 6 bases, with 13 bases between the two germline ends. The CDR3 runs to 14 residues. Germline CDR1 and CDR2: SNHLY and FYNNEI. DNA of the CDR3: TGTGCCAGCAGTGCGGCCGCCGCGGGTCAGCCCCAGCATTTT. This sequence encodes CASSAAAAGQPQHF. Drawing the rest from reference TRBV2 and TRBJ1-5, the complete variable domain is EPEVTQTPSHQVTQMGQEVILRCVPISNHLYFYWYRQILGQKVEFLVSFYNNEISEKSEIFDDQFSVERPDGSNFTLKIRSTKLEDSAMYFCASSAAAAGQPQHFGDGTRLSIL.

The chain is built from TRBV7-8 and TRBJ2-7; D is undetermined. Trimming stripped 1 base from V and 2 bases from J, with 9 bases between. Per the germline V gene, CDR1 is SGHVS and CDR2 is FQNEAQ. This CDR3 has 14 amino acids. The CDR3 DNA is TGTGCCAGCAGCTTAGTCGGGTGGGCCTACGAGCAGTACTTC. It encodes CASSLVGWAYEQYF.

This rearrangement joins TRBV11-2 to TRBJ1-1; tentative D call: TRBD1 (6 bases). The CDR3 runs to 14 residues. Per germline, CDR1 SGHAT and CDR2 FQNNGV. The V and J ends lost 3 bases and 1 base respectively, with 9 bases between them. CDR3 loop: CASSFEGQNTEAFF. CDR3 DNA sequence: TGTGCCAGCAGCTTTGAGGGACAGAACACTGAAGCTTTCTTT.

The rearrangement links TRBV15 to TRBJ1-5; possibly TRBD1 for D (5 bases). V was clipped by 4 bases and J by 9 bases, with 7 bases between them. The V gene's germline CDR1 is LNHNV and CDR2 YYDKDF (reference sequence). The CDR3 length is 11 residues. The CDR3 DNA reads as TGTGCCACCAGCAACCAGGGGCCCCAGCATTTT. Its translation: CATSNQGPQHF.

The chain couples TRBV18 to TRBJ2-1, with 14 bases aligning to TRBD2. Germline V CDR1 and CDR2: KGHSH, LQKENI. There are 15 residues in the CDR3. Losses at the gene ends were 6 bases for V and 5 bases for J; bases not matched to a gene: 3. In nucleotides, the CDR3 is TGTGCCAGCTCCCAGACTAGCGGGGGGGACAATGAGCAGTTCTTC. This encodes CASSQTSGGDNEQFF.

The chain has TRBV10-3 and TRBJ2-4; 8 bases map to TRBD2. Germline V gene sequence: CDR1 ENHRY, CDR2 SYGVKD. V shed 6 bases, J shed 0 bases, and the junction held 7 bases outside the gene matches. The CDR3 has 16 residues. As DNA, the CDR3 is TGTGCCATCAGCCCAAGCGGGAGTTTAGCCAAAAACATTCAGTACTTC. This translates into CAISPSGSLAKNIQYF.

This chain connects TRBV7-6 to TRBJ2-1; 8 nucleotides match TRBD2. Germline assignment: CDR1 SGHVS and CDR2 FNYEAQ. There are 15 residues in the CDR3. The junction had 10 bases not matched to a gene; V was cut back by 7 bases and J by 5 bases. In DNA form, the CDR3 reads TGTGCCAGCACCCCGTCGGGACTAGAGAACAATGAGCAGTTCTTC. This encodes CASTPSGLENNEQFF.

The chain uses TRBV12-5 and TRBJ1-1; D possibly corresponds to TRBD1 (6 bases). Germline assignment: CDR1 LGHNT and CDR2 FRNRAP. Trimming left V 0 bases short and J 0 bases short, with 17 bases between. This CDR3 has 18 amino acids. The CDR3 DNA reads as TGTGCTAGTGGTTTGGTACGCACAGGGCCCATTATGAACACTGAAGCTTTCTTT. Amino acid sequence: CASGLVRTGPIMNTEAFF.

The chain joins TRBV7-9 to TRBJ2-2, with 14 bases that match TRBD2. Germline trimming cut 5 bases from V and 3 bases from J; bases unmatched to any gene: 5. Germline V gene lookup returns CDR1 SEHNR and CDR2 FQNEAQ (reference sequence). The CDR3 sequence is 17 residues long. The CDR3 DNA reads TGTGCCAGCAGCCCCGGGACTAGCGGGAGATACACCGGGGAGCTGTTTTTT. Translation: CASSPGTSGRYTGELFF.

The CDR3 loop reads CASSPTGAVSTDTQYF. CDR3 bases: TGTGCCAGCAGCCCAACAGGGGCTGTTTCCACAGATACGCAGTATTTT. The gene calls are TRBV7-8 and TRBJ2-3; 7 bases are shared with TRBD1. J was trimmed by 2 bases and V by 5 bases; bases with no gene match: 10. CDR3 size: 16 residues. CDR1 and CDR2 (germline): SGHVS, FQNEAQ.

The rearrangement links TRBV2 to TRBJ2-1; D remains unclear. This CDR3 comprises 11 residues. Germline CDR1 reads SNHLY; CDR2 reads FYNNEI. V was clipped by 4 bases and J by 12 bases, with 10 bases between them. CDR3 nucleotides: TGTGCCAGCAGTGGCCTGGGCCCGCAGTTCTTC. This translates into CASSGLGPQFF.

This clone showed up just once. The V call is TRBV19, the J call TRBJ2-1; 7 bases are shared with TRBD1. Trimming cost V 3 bases and J 5 bases; bases outside gene matches: 4. This CDR3 has 14 residues. Germline loops: CDR1 LNHDA, CDR2 SQIVND (reference sequence). DNA of the CDR3: TGTGCCAGTAGTATTAGACAGGGCAACAATGAGCAGTTCTTC. Translated, it gives CASSIRQGNNEQFF.

This clone appeared a single time. V gene TRBV11-2 combines with J gene TRBJ2-7; 10 positions match TRBD2. Germline V gene lookup returns CDR1 SGHAT and CDR2 FQNNGV. The CDR3 is 17 residues long. V gave up 1 base and J gave up 1 base; unmatched junction bases: 7. The CDR3 DNA reads TGTGCCAGCAGCTTAGGCGCCCTAGCGGGAGCGTCCTACGAGCAGTACTTC. Translating gives CASSLGALAGASYEQYF.

The genes are TRBV4-2 and TRBJ2-7, with 9 positions matching TRBD1. V shed 0 bases and J 6 bases; nucleotides not matched to a gene: 6. Germline CDR1 LGHNA, CDR2 YNFKEQ. The CDR3 spans 15 residues. CDR3: CASSQEGTGNSEQYF. CDR3 nucleotides: TGTGCCAGCAGCCAAGAAGGGACAGGGAATTCCGAGCAGTACTTC.

J is TRBJ2-2 and V is TRBV7-9; D remains ambiguous. Trimming pared 2 bases from V and 0 bases from J, leaving 4 bases between. Germline V lookup: CDR1 SEHNR, CDR2 FQNEAQ (reference sequence). The CDR3 is made up of 14 amino acids. The CDR3 reads CASSLSTNTGELFF. The CDR3 DNA is TGTGCCAGCAGCTTATCAACGAACACCGGGGAGCTGTTTTTT. Drawing the rest from reference TRBV7-9 and TRBJ2-2, the complete variable domain is DTGVSQNPRHKITKRGQNVTFRCDPISEHNRLYWYRQTLGQGPEFLTYFQNEAQLEKSRLLSDRFSAERPKGSFSTLEIQRTEQGDSAMYLCASSLSTNTGELFFGEGSRLTVL.

The V and J genes are TRBV11-3 and TRBJ2-5; TRBD2 matches 7 bases. Trimming at V came to 5 bases and at J to 7 bases, leaving 10 bases not matched to a gene. This CDR3 has 14 residues. Germline values: CDR1 SGHNT, CDR2 YENEEA. CDR3 nucleotide sequence: TGTGCCAGCAGCCCCATGGGCGGGAGTGGGACCCAGTACTTC. Its translation is CASSPMGGSGTQYF. Combining the CDR3 with reference TRBV11-3 and TRBJ2-5 gives the whole variable domain EAGVVQSPRYKIIEKKQPVAFWCNPISGHNTLYWYLQNLGQGPELLIRYENEEAVDDSQLPKDRFSAERLKGVDSTLKIQPAELGDSAVYLCASSPMGGSGTQYFGPGTRLLVL.

The J gene is TRBJ2-5, the V gene TRBV6-5; 8 positions agree with TRBD1. The CDR3 is 14 amino acids. The trim removed 1 base at V and 4 bases at J, leaving 2 bases unmatched. CDR1 and CDR2 (germline): MNHEY, SVGAGI. CDR3 amino acids: CASSYLQGGETQYF. The CDR3 DNA follows: TGTGCCAGCAGTTACTTACAGGGGGGAGAGACCCAGTACTTC.

The gene calls are TRBV6-1 and TRBJ2-3; tentatively, D is TRBD1 or TRBD2 (5 bases each). Germline assignment: CDR1 MNHNS and CDR2 SASEGT. This CDR3 is built from 14 residues. V shed 8 bases and J shed 5 bases, with 17 bases lying between them. In DNA form, the CDR3 reads TGTGCCAGCGAGGGTCATGCCACAGGAGATACGCAGTATTTT. Translation gives CASEGHATGDTQYF.

This clone was observed once. This sequence joins TRBV7-2 and TRBJ2-7; 9 bases line up with TRBD1. Germline V gene lookup returns CDR1 SGHTA and CDR2 FQGNSA. Losses at the gene ends were 7 bases for V and 1 base for J; bases not matched to a gene: 5. The CDR3 has 14 residues. The CDR3, as DNA: TGTGCCAGCACCCGACAGGGGGGGTCCTACGAGCAGTACTTC. Translation: CASTRQGGSYEQYF.

The rearrangement uses TRBV19 and TRBJ2-7; tentatively, D is TRBD1 (6 bases). The CDR3 has 13 amino acids. Germline CDR1 is LNHDA and CDR2 is SQIVND (reference sequence). Deletions cut 3 bases from V and 3 bases from J, with 9 bases between. Written as DNA, the CDR3 is TGTGCCAGTAGTATCGACAGGAACTACGAGCAGTACTTC. Translated: CASSIDRNYEQYF.

The CDR3: CASSVEGGLETQYF. The DNA of the CDR3 is TGTGCCAGCAGCGTAGAAGGGGGGCTGGAGACCCAGTACTTC. The chain combines TRBV9 with TRBJ2-5; D is perhaps TRBD1 or TRBD2 (6 bases each). Germline V gives CDR1 SGDLS, CDR2 YYNGEE. CDR3 length: 14 amino acids. Trimming took off 0 bases at V and 5 bases at J, with 11 bases between the two ends.

The chain uses TRBV7-2 and TRBJ2-3; TRBD2 aligns across 9 bases. This CDR3 comprises 14 residues. Germline CDR1 is SGHTA and CDR2 is FQGNSA. Trimming at V came to 6 bases and at J to 8 bases, leaving 9 bases not matched to a gene. In DNA, the CDR3 is TGTGCCAGCAGTCCCGGGACTAGCTGGAGTACGCAGTATTTT. This codes for CASSPGTSWSTQYF.

The chain carries TRBV5-1 and TRBJ2-1; 8 bases are a match to TRBD1. The CDR3 extends over 14 amino acids. Per germline, CDR1 SGHRS and CDR2 YFSETQ. With 5 bases clipped from V and 7 bases from J, the junction kept 8 bases outside the gene matches. CDR3 sequence (DNA): TGCGCCAGCAGGGAGGCAGGGGGCGCGAATGAGCAGTTCTTC. It is translated as CASREAGGANEQFF. Based on the CDR3 plus reference TRBV5-1 and TRBJ2-1, the full variable domain is KAGVTQTPRYLIKTRGQQVTLSCSPISGHRSVSWYQQTPGQGLQFLFEYFSETQRNKGNFPGRFSGRQFSNSRSEMNVSTLELGDSALYLCASREAGGANEQFFGPGTRLTVL.

The chain carries TRBV7-9 and TRBJ2-1, with D perhaps TRBD1 (6 bases). This CDR3 has 13 amino acids. V lost 6 bases to trimming and J lost 4 bases, with 10 bases between them. From germline, CDR1 is SEHNR and CDR2 FQNEAQ (reference sequence). The DNA for the CDR3 is TGTGCCAGCAGATTTAGGGGGTACAATGAGCAGTTCTTC. It is translated as CASRFRGYNEQFF.

This chain uses TRBV5-1 with TRBJ1-2; D gene unclear. Trimming stripped 0 bases from V and 9 bases from J, with 9 bases between. Germline CDR1 reads SGHRS; CDR2 reads YFSETQ. CDR3 size: 12 residues. The CDR3 coding sequence is TGCGCCAGCAGCTTGGGGATCGGAAGCTACACCTTC. It is translated as CASSLGIGSYTF.

V is TRBV28 and J is TRBJ2-7; the D gene could be TRBD1 or TRBD2 (5 bases each). V lost 5 bases to trimming and J lost 3 bases, with 17 bases between them. Germline-derived CDR1 and CDR2 are MDHEN and SYDVKM. The CDR3 covers 15 residues. The DNA of the CDR3 is TGTGCCAGCAGTACCTCCGAGGGGCCTTACTACGAGCAGTACTTC. This translates into CASSTSEGPYYEQYF.

This clone appeared a few times. This chain connects TRBV5-1 to TRBJ2-3, with no clear D. Germline V gives CDR1 SGHRS, CDR2 YFSETQ. The CDR3 consists of 14 residues. V was shortened by 4 bases and J by 2 bases, with 11 bases between the two germline ends. The CDR3 protein is CASSPLLTTDTQYF. CDR3 bases: TGCGCCAGCAGCCCACTATTAACCACAGATACGCAGTATTTT.